This T cell receptor (beta chain) derives from a study of control samples from healthy donors and cancer patients. Only in-frame clones appear in the TCRdb table, and some are missing; sequencing was by immunoSEQ multiplex PCR. The sample lists tens of thousands of clones, 85% to 90% occurring once. This sequence originates from a man in his fifties with head and neck cancer. The sample consisted of PBMCs.

This CDR3 reads CASSFSGRFGETQYF. The CDR3 coding sequence is TGTGCCAGCAGCTTTTCGGGGCGGTTCGGGGAGACCCAGTACTTC. V usage is TRBV7-2 and J usage is TRBJ2-5; D is tentatively TRBD1 or TRBD2 (5 bases each). Trimming took 3 bases from V and 5 from J, leaving 16 bases between them. The germline V gene has CDR1 SGHTA and CDR2 FQGNSA. The CDR3 loop spans 15 amino acids.